The 29 T cell receptor beta chains in this list originate from one sample, sequenced in a study of blood T cell repertoires in COVID-19. TCRdb's copy holds only in-frame clones and misses some; the assay was immunoSEQ multiplex PCR. Of roughly 240,000 clones listed, roughly nine tenths are singletons. The sequenced material came from peripheral blood. The receptors here all came from a woman aged 55-75 years who had recovered from COVID-19.

This sequence joins TRBV7-6 and TRBJ2-7, with TRBD1 as a possible D gene (5 bases). V lost 1 base to trimming and J lost 5 bases, with 15 bases between them. The CDR3 extends over 15 amino acids. Looked up from germline, CDR1 is SGHVS and CDR2 is FNYEAQ. The CDR3 DNA reads as TGTGCCAGCAGCTTAGGGGGCCGGAGAGGCCACGAGCAGTACTTC. Translating it yields CASSLGGRRGHEQYF.

J is TRBJ2-7 and V is TRBV7-9; 10 bases line up with TRBD1. Germline V CDR1 and CDR2: SEHNR, FQNEAQ (reference sequence). Germline trimming cut 1 base from V and 3 bases from J; bases unmatched to any gene: 3. CDR3 size: 15 residues. The CDR3 sequence: CASSLDRDRGYEQYF. For the CDR3, the DNA is TGTGCCAGCAGCTTAGACCGGGACAGGGGCTACGAGCAGTACTTC.

V is TRBV28 and J is TRBJ1-2; TRBD1 matches 7 bases. V trimming: 6 bases; J trimming: 4 bases; junction bases outside the gene matches: 17. The CDR3 has 17 amino acids. Per germline, CDR1 MDHEN and CDR2 SYDVKM. The CDR3, as DNA: TGTGCCAGCAGCGAACAAAGTAACAGGGGATTTCGCTATGGCTACACCTTC. Amino acid sequence: CASSEQSNRGFRYGYTF.

The V and J genes are TRBV7-3 and TRBJ1-1; D is perhaps TRBD1 (5 bases). The CDR3 length is 15 residues. The V and J ends lost 0 bases and 3 bases respectively, with 11 bases between them. The germline V gene encodes CDR1 SGHTA and CDR2 FQGTGA. CDR3 bases: TGTGCCAGCAGCTTAACGGGAGGGGCCCACACTGAAGCTTTCTTT. This translates into CASSLTGGAHTEAFF.

The J gene is TRBJ1-4, the V gene TRBV7-2, with TRBD1 matching over 7 bases. Trimming at V came to 5 bases and at J to 8 bases, leaving 11 bases not matched to a gene. The V gene's germline CDR1 is SGHTA and CDR2 FQGNSA. The CDR3 is made up of 15 amino acids. The DNA of the CDR3 is TGTGCCAGCAGCCGGCGACAGGGTGGCGGGGAAAAACTGTTTTTT. Its protein is CASSRRQGGGEKLFF.

A few counts support this clone. The CDR3 sequence: CAGSGQANTEAFF. The CDR3 nucleotides are TGTGCCGGTTCGGGACAGGCCAACACTGAAGCTTTCTTT. The rearrangement links TRBV18 to TRBJ1-1; TRBD1 agrees at 8 bases. J was trimmed by 2 bases and V by 11 bases; bases with no gene match: 7. The CDR3 is 13 amino acids. Germline loops: CDR1 KGHSH, CDR2 LQKENI.

This clone was detected a few times. The V gene is TRBV11-2, the J gene TRBJ1-6; 7 bases are shared with TRBD1. This CDR3 is 13 amino acids long. The V and J ends lost 2 bases and 14 bases, in that order; junction bases with no gene match: 6. Germline V lookup: CDR1 SGHAT, CDR2 FQNNGV. The CDR3 loop reads CASSLQGVVSLHF. The DNA of the CDR3 is TGTGCCAGCAGCTTACAGGGGGTTGTGTCCCTCCACTTT. The full variable domain, in which reference TRBV11-2 and TRBJ1-6 provide the parts outside the CDR3, is EAGVAQSPRYKIIEKRQSVAFWCNPISGHATLYWYQQILGQGPKLLIQFQNNGVVDDSQLPKDRFSAERLKGVDSTLKIQPAKLEDSAVYLCASSLQGVVSLHFGNGTRLTVT.

This clone was observed a single time. The V call is TRBV28, the J call TRBJ1-1, with a tentative D call TRBD1 (6 bases). The germline gives CDR1 MDHEN, CDR2 SYDVKM. This CDR3 is 14 amino acids long. Between the trimmed V and J ends, which lost 7 bases and 1 base, there was a span of 13 bases. Here the CDR3 reads CASIGAGANTEAFF. In DNA form, the CDR3 reads TGTGCCAGCATTGGAGCAGGGGCGAACACTGAAGCTTTCTTT.

The chain joins TRBV2 to TRBJ2-5; 9 bases fit TRBD1. J was trimmed by 5 bases and V by 10 bases; bases with no gene match: 17. The CDR3 is 16 amino acids. Germline V gene sequence: CDR1 SNHLY, CDR2 FYNNEI. The CDR3, as DNA: TGTGCCACTGCCAACCTGGGACAGGGTGGTTGGGAGACCCAGTACTTC. Translating it yields CATANLGQGGWETQYF.

The V gene is TRBV5-4, the J gene TRBJ2-6; D is ambiguous. Germline loops: CDR1 SGHNT, CDR2 YYREEE (reference sequence). V was clipped by 2 bases and J by 4 bases, with 7 bases between them. CDR3 length equals 14 residues. CDR3 sequence: CASSFGPGANVLTF. The CDR3 DNA is TGTGCCAGCAGCTTTGGCCCCGGGGCCAACGTCCTGACTTTC.

This sequence joins TRBV19 and TRBJ1-5, with unresolved D. The CDR3 loop spans 15 amino acids. Trimming removed 4 bases at V and 0 bases at J, with 10 bases between. Per germline, CDR1 LNHDA and CDR2 SQIVND (reference sequence). The DNA of the CDR3 is TGTGCCAGTAGTAAAATGAGGGTTAGCAATCAGCCCCAGCATTTT. Its translation is CASSKMRVSNQPQHF.

The CDR3 region is CATGGQGGGNEQFF. The CDR3 DNA follows: TGTGCCACGGGGGGGCAGGGCGGTGGCAATGAGCAGTTCTTC. The V gene is TRBV10-3, the J gene TRBJ2-1; 8 bases agree with TRBD2. V gave up 10 bases and J gave up 6 bases; unmatched junction bases: 11. CDR3 length: 14 amino acids. The V gene's germline CDR1 is ENHRY and CDR2 SYGVKD.

This chain joins TRBV18 and TRBJ2-1; 7 bases are shared with TRBD1. The CDR3 length is 15 residues. Germline V CDR1 and CDR2: KGHSH, LQKENI. V was pared by 4 bases and J by 2 bases, with 5 bases of the junction left unmatched. CDR3: CASSRRDSTYNEQFF. The CDR3 bases are TGTGCCAGCTCACGCCGGGACAGCACCTACAATGAGCAGTTCTTC. Together with reference TRBV18 and TRBJ2-1, the CDR3 gives the full variable domain: NAGVMQNPRHLVRRRGQEARLRCSPMKGHSHVYWYRQLPEEGLKFMVYLQKENIIDESGMPKERFSAEFPKEGPSILRIQQVVRGDSAAYFCASSRRDSTYNEQFFGPGTRLTVL.

This chain links TRBV3-1 (or the pseudogene TRBV3-2) with TRBJ2-2; D possibly corresponds to TRBD2 (5 bases). CDR3 size: 14 residues. Germline CDR1 and CDR2: LGHDT and YNNKEL (reference sequence). Trimming shortened V by 3 bases and J by 5 bases, and 10 bases separated the two germline ends. CDR3 DNA sequence: TGTGCCAGCAGCCAGTCCCGGGGTACCGGGGAGCTGTTTTTT. Translating it yields CASSQSRGTGELFF.

The chain couples TRBV29-1 to TRBJ1-2, with 8 nucleotides matching TRBD1. Trimming cost V 4 bases and J 6 bases; bases outside gene matches: 10. The CDR3 contains 14 residues. Germline values: CDR1 SQVTM, CDR2 ANQGSEA. The CDR3 reads CSVVGQGLWNGYTF. The CDR3 bases are TGCAGCGTTGTAGGACAGGGTCTGTGGAATGGCTACACCTTC.

The chain joins TRBV24-1 to TRBJ1-5; the D is unclear. The CDR3 is 12 amino acids. Trimming removed 6 bases at V and 6 bases at J, with 8 bases between. Looked up from germline, CDR1 is KGHDR and CDR2 is SFDVKD. In DNA, the CDR3 is TGTGCCACCAGTACCTATGGTCAGCCCCAGCATTTT. Its translation: CATSTYGQPQHF.

The chain combines TRBV7-2 with TRBJ2-5; 8 nucleotides match TRBD2. V trimming: 2 bases; J trimming: 1 base; junction bases outside the gene matches: 6. The CDR3 contains 16 residues. From germline, CDR1 is SGHTA and CDR2 FQGNSA. The CDR3 bases are TGTGCCAGCAGCTTACTGGGCGGGGGGCCCCAAGAGACCCAGTACTTC. Protein product: CASSLLGGGPQETQYF.

This sequence joins TRBV7-3 and TRBJ2-7, with 8 bases lining up with TRBD1. The trim removed 0 bases at V and 6 bases at J, leaving 7 bases unmatched. The CDR3 length is 15 residues. Germline CDR1 SGHTA, CDR2 FQGTGA. The CDR3 DNA sequence: TGTGCCAGCAGCTTAACGTTGGGACAGGCAAGCGAGCAGTACTTC. Translation gives CASSLTLGQASEQYF.

The chain is built from TRBV6-6 and TRBJ1-5; the match to TRBD1 covers 12 bases. The CDR3 consists of 19 residues. The germline gives CDR1 MNHNY, CDR2 SVGAGI (reference sequence). V lost 5 bases and J lost 5; bases outside the gene matches: 16. This CDR3 is CASSQLSGTGGKSDQPQHF. CDR3 nucleotide sequence: TGTGCCAGCAGTCAACTTTCTGGGACAGGGGGCAAGTCGGATCAGCCCCAGCATTTT.

The rearrangement uses TRBV5-1 and TRBJ2-1, with 8 bases fitting TRBD1. CDR3 length: 15 amino acids. The germline V gene encodes CDR1 SGHRS and CDR2 YFSETQ. V was pared by 0 bases and J by 7 bases, with 6 bases of the junction left unmatched. The CDR3 spells CASSLVQGAGNEQFF. The CDR3 DNA is TGCGCCAGCAGCTTGGTTCAGGGGGCTGGAAATGAGCAGTTCTTC.

As DNA, the CDR3 is TGTGCCAGTAGTACCGACAGGGGGTCAAACGAGCAGTACTTC. Amino acid sequence: CASSTDRGSNEQYF. This sequence joins TRBV19 and TRBJ2-7; TRBD1 aligns across 9 bases. The CDR3 consists of 14 residues. CDR1 is LNHDA, CDR2 SQIVND, per germline (reference sequence). V lost 4 bases to trimming and J lost 5 bases; unmatched junction nucleotides: 6.

For this clone: An end of the junction differs from the germline gene, which may be a read error. The V gene is TRBV7-7, the J gene TRBJ2-7, with no clear D. The germline gives CDR1 SSHAT, CDR2 FNYEAQ (reference sequence). The CDR3 contains 13 residues. This chain's CDR3 is CASSLRESYEQYF. CDR3 bases: TGTGCTAGCAGCTTACGAGAATCCTACGAGCAGTACTTC.

The chain employs TRBV7-3 and TRBJ2-1, with 7 bases fitting TRBD2. The CDR3 has 14 amino acids. The germline CDR1 and CDR2 sequences are SGHTA and FQGTGA. J gave up 6 bases and V 1 base, and 3 bases lay outside the gene matches. CDR3: CASSLSGGVNEQFF. CDR3 DNA: TGTGCCAGCAGCTTAAGCGGGGGTGTCAATGAGCAGTTCTTC.

The chain uses TRBV12-3 or TRBV12-4 and TRBJ1-5; D gene ambiguous. There are 13 residues in the CDR3. V lost 6 bases, J lost 0 bases, and 6 bases lay in between. The DNA for the CDR3 is TGTGCCAGCAGACTGAATAGCAATCAGCCCCAGCATTTT. Its translation is CASRLNSNQPQHF.

This clone appeared once. V and J are TRBV6-6 and TRBJ2-2; D is uncertain. The V gene lost 4 bases and the J gene lost 5 bases, with 11 bases spanning the gap. CDR1 MNHNY and CDR2 SVGAGI come from the germline V gene (reference sequence). This CDR3 is built from 14 residues. The CDR3 DNA reads TGTGCCAGCAGTTCCCCTCCGGAGACCGGGGAGCTGTTTTTT. It specifies CASSSPPETGELFF.

V usage is TRBV6-5 and J usage is TRBJ1-1, with 8 bases that match TRBD1. Germline assignment: CDR1 MNHEY and CDR2 SVGAGI. This CDR3 region has 16 residues. The V segment lost 0 bases and the J segment 4 bases; nucleotides outside the gene matches: 7. CDR3 in amino acids: CASSYSTGAGSTEAFF. The DNA for the CDR3 is TGTGCCAGCAGTTACTCGACAGGGGCAGGATCCACTGAAGCTTTCTTT.

J is TRBJ2-2 and V is TRBV6-4; 7 nucleotides agree with TRBD1. The J segment lost 1 base and the V segment lost 6 bases, leaving 2 bases of the junction unmatched. Per germline, CDR1 MRHNA and CDR2 SNTAGT. The CDR3 contains 14 residues. The CDR3 DNA is TGTGCCAGCAGCGGACAGGTGAACACCGGGGAGCTGTTTTTT. The encoded protein is CASSGQVNTGELFF.

The chain employs TRBV3-1 (or the pseudogene TRBV3-2) and TRBJ1-4; D may be TRBD1 (6 bases). V lost 0 bases, J lost 9 bases, and 14 bases lay in between. There are 15 residues in the CDR3. CDR1 is LGHDT and CDR2 is YNNKEL in the germline V gene (reference sequence). The CDR3 protein is CASSQDLGGAKKLFF. In DNA, the CDR3 is TGTGCCAGCAGCCAAGATCTAGGGGGGGCTAAAAAACTGTTTTTT.

The gene calls are TRBV4-2 and TRBJ1-6, with 7 bases that match TRBD1. In germline, CDR1 is LGHNA, CDR2 YNFKEQ. The length of the CDR3 is 15 residues. Losses at the gene ends were 0 bases for V and 9 bases for J; bases not matched to a gene: 5. Here the CDR3 DNA reads TGTGCCAGCAGCCAAGAGGGACAGCTTGGTTCACCCCTCCACTTT. Amino acids: CASSQEGQLGSPLHF.